Presented here are 21 T cell receptor beta chains from one specimen sequenced in a study of OX40 agonist ivuxolimab in advanced cancers. Assay: immunoSEQ multiplex PCR; the TCRdb copy retains only in-frame clones and omits some. The sample holds about 23,000 clones, around 79% seen once. The sequences come from CD4+ or CD8+ T cells sorted from blood, collected in a trial of the OX40 agonist ivuxolimab. The receptors come from an adult with an advanced solid tumor such as melanoma, head and neck, liver or kidney cancer.

This rearrangement joins TRBV6-1 to TRBJ1-6, with 8 bases that match TRBD1. The CDR3 is made up of 17 amino acids. From germline, CDR1 is MNHNS and CDR2 SASEGT. The junction had 10 bases not matched to a gene; V was cut back by 4 bases and J by 5 bases. DNA for the CDR3: TGTGCCAGCAGTGGGTCTGACAGGGGCTGGGATAATTCACCCCTCCACTTT. Protein sequence: CASSGSDRGWDNSPLHF.

The chain links TRBV7-8 to TRBJ2-7; D possibly corresponds to TRBD2 (6 bases). Germline lookup yields CDR1 SGHVS and CDR2 FQNEAQ. V dropped 2 bases and J dropped 3 bases, with 11 bases sitting between them. CDR3 length equals 14 residues. The CDR3 reads CASSLRDSYYEQYF. CDR3 nucleotides: TGTGCCAGCAGCTTACGGGACTCCTACTACGAGCAGTACTTC.

The chain combines TRBV5-1 with TRBJ2-5, with D tentatively TRBD2 (6 bases). This CDR3 has 12 amino acids. The germline gives CDR1 SGHRS, CDR2 YFSETQ. Trimming removed 5 bases from V and 4 bases from J, with 9 bases in between. The CDR3 protein is CASRQEGETQYF. The DNA of the CDR3 is TGCGCCAGCAGACAGGAGGGAGAGACCCAGTACTTC. The variable domain in full, completed from reference TRBV5-1 and TRBJ2-5, reads KAGVTQTPRYLIKTRGQQVTLSCSPISGHRSVSWYQQTPGQGLQFLFEYFSETQRNKGNFPGRFSGRQFSNSRSEMNVSTLELGDSALYLCASRQEGETQYFGPGTRLLVL.

CDR3 residues: CASSTDRPNEQFF. CDR3 DNA: TGTGCCAGCAGTACCGACAGACCCAATGAGCAGTTCTTC. The genes are TRBV11-2 and TRBJ2-1; a weak D match, TRBD1 (5 bases). Trimming stripped 6 bases from V and 6 bases from J, with 12 bases between. Germline CDR1 is SGHAT and CDR2 is FQNNGV. This CDR3 is built from 13 residues.

This sequence joins TRBV11-1 and TRBJ2-2; D ambiguous. V lost 1 base and J 5 bases, leaving 17 bases between the germline ends. Germline values: CDR1 SGHAT, CDR2 FQDESV (reference sequence). This CDR3 has 17 amino acids. This CDR3 reads CASSLDWTGEHTGELFF. The CDR3 DNA follows: TGTGCCAGCAGCTTAGATTGGACCGGTGAACATACCGGGGAGCTGTTTTTT.

The V gene is TRBV28, the J gene TRBJ2-5; 12 bases align to TRBD2. The germline gives CDR1 MDHEN, CDR2 SYDVKM. CDR3 length: 15 amino acids. V shed 5 bases, J shed 2 bases, and the junction held 3 bases outside the gene matches. The CDR3 reads CASSGLAGYQETQYF. CDR3 bases: TGTGCCAGCAGTGGACTAGCGGGATATCAAGAGACCCAGTACTTC.

The CDR3 protein is CAWKGDNSPLHF. CDR3 coding DNA: TGTGCCTGGAAGGGGGATAATTCACCCCTCCACTTT. V and J are TRBV30 and TRBJ1-6, with a possible D match to TRBD1 (6 bases). V was pared by 4 bases and J by 5 bases, with 6 bases between. CDR3 size: 12 residues. From germline, CDR1 is GTSNPN and CDR2 SVGIG (reference sequence).

V gene TRBV9 combines with J gene TRBJ2-5; 8 nucleotides agree with TRBD2. The junction had 3 bases not matched to a gene; V was cut back by 3 bases and J by 2 bases. The CDR3 is 14 residues long. CDR1 SGDLS and CDR2 YYNGEE come from the germline V gene. CDR3 sequence: CASSASGFQETQYF. The CDR3 DNA reads as TGTGCCAGCAGCGCTAGCGGGTTTCAAGAGACCCAGTACTTC.

The chain links TRBV14 to TRBJ2-4; 8 nucleotides agree with TRBD2. V shed 0 bases, J shed 0 bases, and the junction held 7 bases outside the gene matches. Germline CDR1 is SGHDN and CDR2 is FVKESK. The CDR3 runs to 18 residues. In nucleotides, the CDR3 is TGTGCCAGCAGCCAAGAAGGGACTAGACCAGTAGCCAAAAACATTCAGTACTTC. This translates into CASSQEGTRPVAKNIQYF.

The V and J genes are TRBV18 and TRBJ2-7; 7 positions match TRBD1. Trimming at V came to 3 bases and at J to 1 base, leaving 0 bases not matched to a gene. Germline V gene lookup returns CDR1 KGHSH and CDR2 LQKENI. There are 13 residues in the CDR3. The chain's CDR3 is CASSPGQSYEQYF. In DNA form, the CDR3 reads TGTGCCAGCTCACCGGGACAGTCCTACGAGCAGTACTTC.

V usage is TRBV2 and J usage is TRBJ1-4; D gene unclear. The CDR3 extends over 14 amino acids. Germline lookup yields CDR1 SNHLY and CDR2 FYNNEI. Trimming took 4 bases from V and 0 from J, leaving 6 bases between them. The DNA of the CDR3 is TGTGCCAGCAGTGGAGGCTCAACTAATGAAAAACTGTTTTTT. It codes for CASSGGSTNEKLFF.

The genes are TRBV7-2 and TRBJ2-1; TRBD1 might be the D (6 bases). V lost 2 bases to trimming and J lost 14 bases, with 13 bases between them. CDR3 length equals 12 residues. Germline assignment: CDR1 SGHTA and CDR2 FQGNSA. This chain's CDR3 is CASSLIRDTKFF. The CDR3 DNA reads TGTGCCAGCAGCTTAATTAGGGACACGAAGTTCTTC.

This chain connects TRBV2 to TRBJ1-1; no firm D call. The V gene lost 5 bases and the J gene lost 4 bases, with 11 bases spanning the gap. The CDR3 covers 13 residues. In germline, CDR1 is SNHLY, CDR2 FYNNEI. The CDR3, as DNA: TGTGCCAGCAGTCAACAACGGGCCACTGAAGCTTTCTTT. Protein sequence: CASSQQRATEAFF.

This clone was counted only a few times. The chain combines TRBV9 with TRBJ2-1, with D maybe TRBD1 (7 bases). The CDR3 runs to 17 residues. Germline V gene data show CDR1 as SGDLS and CDR2 as YYNGEE. Trimming shortened V by 3 bases and J by 3 bases, and 19 bases separated the two germline ends. The CDR3 spells CASSGGDRLRLYNEQFF. CDR3 DNA: TGTGCCAGCAGCGGCGGGGACAGACTTCGCCTCTACAATGAGCAGTTCTTC.

This chain uses TRBV20-1 with TRBJ2-1, with D unclear. The CDR3 runs to 11 residues. Germline CDR1 and CDR2: DFQATT and SNEGSKA (reference sequence). The V end was cut by 0 bases, the J end by 4 bases, with 1 base between. The CDR3 reads CSAREYNEQFF. In DNA, the CDR3 is TGCAGTGCTAGAGAATACAATGAGCAGTTCTTC.

The chain has TRBV19 and TRBJ2-5; TRBD2 agrees at 13 bases. This CDR3 comprises 15 residues. Germline V lookup: CDR1 LNHDA, CDR2 SQIVND (reference sequence). The junction had 5 bases not matched to a gene; V was cut back by 5 bases and J by 5 bases. The CDR3: CASSWTSGSMETQYF. For the CDR3, the DNA is TGTGCCAGTAGTTGGACTAGCGGGAGTATGGAGACCCAGTACTTC. Variable domain in full (rest from reference TRBV19 and TRBJ2-5): DGGITQSPKYLFRKEGQNVTLSCEQNLNHDAMYWYRQDPGQGLRLIYYSQIVNDFQKGDIAEGYSVSREKKESFPLTVTSAQKNPTAFYLCASSWTSGSMETQYFGPGTRLLVL.

The sample holds a few counts of this clone. This sequence joins TRBV11-3 and TRBJ2-5; tentatively, D is TRBD1 (6 bases). Germline lookup yields CDR1 SGHNT and CDR2 YENEEA. The CDR3 consists of 13 residues. Trimming removed 5 bases from V and 4 bases from J, with 11 bases in between. DNA for the CDR3: TGTGCCAGCAGCAAGGGACAAATAGAGACCCAGTACTTC. Protein product: CASSKGQIETQYF.

The chain carries TRBV5-1 and TRBJ2-6; 8 nucleotides line up with TRBD1. The V gene's germline CDR1 is SGHRS and CDR2 YFSETQ. The junction had 9 bases not matched to a gene; V was cut back by 2 bases and J by 2 bases. The CDR3 is 18 amino acids. CDR3 loop: CASSFQTGEGPGANVLTF. The CDR3 nucleotides are TGCGCCAGCAGCTTTCAGACAGGGGAAGGGCCTGGGGCCAACGTCCTGACTTTC.

CDR3: CASSFSRGSPLHF. The CDR3 DNA sequence: TGTGCCAGCAGTTTCTCCCGAGGTTCACCCCTCCACTTT. V usage is TRBV28 and J usage is TRBJ1-6; no firm D call. V gave up 3 bases and J gave up 9 bases, with 9 bases separating them. The CDR3 consists of 13 residues. CDR1 and CDR2 from the germline V gene are MDHEN and SYDVKM.

The gene calls are TRBV2 and TRBJ2-4; no clear D gene. CDR3 length equals 13 residues. Germline V gene lookup returns CDR1 SNHLY and CDR2 FYNNEI. The germline V and J ends were trimmed by 2 bases and 6 bases, with 8 bases remaining between them. Written as DNA, the CDR3 is TGTGCCAGCAGTGAATCATATGTAAACATTCAGTACTTC. It yields the protein CASSESYVNIQYF. The full variable domain, rest sourced from reference TRBV2 and TRBJ2-4, is EPEVTQTPSHQVTQMGQEVILRCVPISNHLYFYWYRQILGQKVEFLVSFYNNEISEKSEIFDDQFSVERPDGSNFTLKIRSTKLEDSAMYFCASSESYVNIQYFGAGTRLSVL.

Here the CDR3 DNA reads TGTGCCAGCAGCCTTCGACAGGGGGTAAAAAATGGCTACACCTTC. Encoded protein: CASSLRQGVKNGYTF. V gene TRBV6-5 combines with J gene TRBJ1-2; 9 bases align to TRBD1. The CDR3 sequence is 15 residues long. CDR1 and CDR2 from the germline V gene are MNHEY and SVGAGI. Unmatched junction bases numbered 11, after V lost 6 bases and J lost 6 bases.